The source of this TCR beta chain is a study of blood T cell repertoires in COVID-19. The wider study: Acute and convalescent COVID-19 samples came from the United States, Italy and Spain. Sources were T cells, B-cell-depleted T cells, or PBMCs; the material itself was cDNA or gDNA.

This CDR3 has 14 residues. From germline, CDR1 is SGHRS and CDR2 YFSETQ. V was clipped by 4 bases and J by 5 bases; unmatched bases: 6. As originally analysed: Amplification of reference gene primers provided the estimated nucleated cell counts. Only in-frame clones appear in the TCRdb table, and some are missing; sequencing was by immunoSEQ multiplex PCR. Clone size and the V and J calls come from that table; the DNA yielded D and trimming. The profile shows some 87,000 clones, around 94% of them singletons. The receptor comes from a woman aged 60-75 years with active COVID-19. The sample was peripheral blood. J is TRBJ2-5 and V is TRBV5-1; 9 bases align to TRBD2. Written as DNA, the CDR3 is TGCGCCAGCAGCGGCGGGACTAGCTATGAGACCCAGTACTTC. This encodes CASSGGTSYETQYF.